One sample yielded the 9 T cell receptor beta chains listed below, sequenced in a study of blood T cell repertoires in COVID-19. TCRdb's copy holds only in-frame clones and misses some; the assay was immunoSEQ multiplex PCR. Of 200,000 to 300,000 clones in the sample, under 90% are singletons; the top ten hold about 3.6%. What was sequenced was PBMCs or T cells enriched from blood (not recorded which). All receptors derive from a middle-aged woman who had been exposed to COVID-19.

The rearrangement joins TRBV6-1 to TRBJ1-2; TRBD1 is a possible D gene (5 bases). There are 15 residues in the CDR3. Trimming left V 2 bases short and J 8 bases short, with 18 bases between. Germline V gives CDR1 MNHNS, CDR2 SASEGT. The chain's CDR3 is CASSETGLSQLGYTF. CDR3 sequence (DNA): TGTGCCAGCAGTGAAACGGGACTATCTCAACTGGGCTACACCTTC.

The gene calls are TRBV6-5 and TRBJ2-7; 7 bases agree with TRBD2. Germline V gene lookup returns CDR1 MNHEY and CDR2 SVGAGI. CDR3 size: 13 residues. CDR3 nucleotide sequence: TGTGGATATCAGGGCGGGAGTGGGATCGGGCAGTACTTC. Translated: CGYQGGSGIGQYF.

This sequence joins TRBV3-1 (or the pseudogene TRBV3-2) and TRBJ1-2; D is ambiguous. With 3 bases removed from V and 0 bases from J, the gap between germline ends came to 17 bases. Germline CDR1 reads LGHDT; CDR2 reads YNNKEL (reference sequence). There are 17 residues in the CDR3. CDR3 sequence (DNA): TGTGCCAGCAGCCACGCCATGGGAGGTCTCGCTAACTATGGCTACACCTTC. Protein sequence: CASSHAMGGLANYGYTF.

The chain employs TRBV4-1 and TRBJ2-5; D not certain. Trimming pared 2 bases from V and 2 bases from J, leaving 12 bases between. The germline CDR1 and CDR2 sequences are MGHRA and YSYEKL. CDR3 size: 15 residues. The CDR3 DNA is TGCGCCAGCAGCCAATCTAATGCGGTTCAAGAGACCCAGTACTTC. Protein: CASSQSNAVQETQYF.

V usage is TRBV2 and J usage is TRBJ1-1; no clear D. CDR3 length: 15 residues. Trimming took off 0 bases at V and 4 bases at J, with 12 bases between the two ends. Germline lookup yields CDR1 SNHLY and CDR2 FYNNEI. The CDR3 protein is CASSEASATSTEAFF. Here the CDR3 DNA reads TGTGCCAGCAGTGAAGCCTCAGCAACTAGCACTGAAGCTTTCTTT.

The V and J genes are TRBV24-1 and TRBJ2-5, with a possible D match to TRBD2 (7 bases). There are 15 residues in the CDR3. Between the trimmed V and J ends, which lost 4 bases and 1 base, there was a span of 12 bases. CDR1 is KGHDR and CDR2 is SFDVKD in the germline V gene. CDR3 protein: CATSEVAGAQETQYF. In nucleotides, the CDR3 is TGTGCCACCAGTGAGGTTGCGGGGGCCCAAGAGACCCAGTACTTC.

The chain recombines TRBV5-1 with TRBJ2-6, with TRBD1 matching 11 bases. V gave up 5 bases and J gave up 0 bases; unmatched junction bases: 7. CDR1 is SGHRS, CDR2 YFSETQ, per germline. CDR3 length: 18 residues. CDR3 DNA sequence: TGCGCCAGCAGGACCGGCGGGACAGGGGGCTCTGGGGCCAACGTCCTGACTTTC. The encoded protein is CASRTGGTGGSGANVLTF.

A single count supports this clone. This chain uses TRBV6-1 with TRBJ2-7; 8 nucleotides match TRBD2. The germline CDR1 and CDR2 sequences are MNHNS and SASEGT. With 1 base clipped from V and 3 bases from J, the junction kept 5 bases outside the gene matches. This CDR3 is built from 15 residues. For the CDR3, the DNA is TGTGCCAGCAGTGAAGTGGGAGCGGGGGTCTACGAGCAGTACTTC. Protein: CASSEVGAGVYEQYF.

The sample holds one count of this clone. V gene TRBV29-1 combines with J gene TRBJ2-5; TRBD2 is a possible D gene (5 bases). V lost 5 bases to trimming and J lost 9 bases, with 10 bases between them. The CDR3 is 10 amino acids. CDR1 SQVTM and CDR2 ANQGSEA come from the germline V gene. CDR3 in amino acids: CSVLRESQYF. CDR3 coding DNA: TGCAGCGTTCTAAGGGAGTCCCAGTACTTC.